This T cell receptor beta chain was obtained from a study of regulatory T cells in long-lasting Graves disease. Documented time point: newly diagnosed GD, antithyroid drugs for less than 3 months. Preparation of the TCR library used RNA extracted from PBMCs. Trimming removed 7 bases from V and 5 bases from J; junction bases left unmatched: 13. This CDR3 is 16 amino acids long. Per germline, CDR1 MNHEY and CDR2 SVGEGT. CDR3-region Arm-PCR and iRepertoire HTBI primers produced the TCR beta libraries. TCRdb analysed the multiplex PCR reads with MiXCR anew, one entry per CDR3 protein. The sample contains 550,000 or so distinct CDR3 sequences, approximately 12% of which appear only once. These data also featured in a second study, about T cells in Graves' hyperthyroidism and ophthalmopathy.

V gene TRBV6-2 or TRBV6-3 combines with J gene TRBJ2-1, with TRBD2 matching over 8 bases. This clonotype originated in a woman in her 30s with Graves disease. The material was peripheral blood mononuclear cells (PBMCs), obtained at new diagnosis, from a patient treated with antithyroid drugs. The CDR3 region is CASKSPEVAGNNEQFF. The CDR3, as DNA: TGTGCCAGCAAGTCCCCAGAGGTAGCGGGGAACAATGAGCAGTTCTTC.